The 25 T cell receptor beta chains presented below share a single source sample, sequenced in a study of blood T cells in healthy people across ages. The authors ran a second PCR of roughly 6 to 11 cycles using a sample-barcoded 5' primer and a J-beta primer mix. TCRdb re-called the 5' RACE reads through MiXCR, storing one row per CDR3 protein. This table holds roughly 2 million distinct CDR3 sequences, about 50% found once. The sample consisted of blood. These TCRs come from a woman aged 40 to 50 in good health.

V gene TRBV20-1 combines with J gene TRBJ2-7; 7 bases agree with TRBD1. The germline gives CDR1 DFQATT, CDR2 SNEGSKA (reference sequence). V lost 6 bases, J lost 3 bases, and 8 bases stayed unmatched. The CDR3 loop spans 13 amino acids. CDR3 sequence: CSALTGFLYEQYF. CDR3 DNA sequence: TGCAGTGCCCTGACAGGGTTTCTCTACGAGCAGTACTTC.

This clonotype showed up just once. V is TRBV7-2 and J is TRBJ2-3, with 10 bases aligning to TRBD2. The CDR3 is 16 residues long. Per the germline V gene, CDR1 is SGHTA and CDR2 is FQGNSA. V lost 5 bases, J lost 4 bases, and 9 bases stayed unmatched. The CDR3 DNA reads as TGTGCCAGCAGCCCAAAGCGGGGGGGCGGGGCAGATACGCAGTATTTT. Translating it yields CASSPKRGGGADTQYF.

The J gene is TRBJ2-2, the V gene TRBV2, with 9 bases aligning to TRBD1. V lost 3 bases to trimming and J lost 6 bases; unmatched junction nucleotides: 2. Germline V CDR1 and CDR2: SNHLY, FYNNEI. The CDR3 loop spans 14 amino acids. CDR3 coding DNA: TGTGCCAGCAGTGAGAGGACAGGGGCCGGGGAGCTGTTTTTT. Translating gives CASSERTGAGELFF.

This clonotype was recorded at least ten times. This sequence joins TRBV7-3 and TRBJ2-6, with D unresolved. The germline V gene encodes CDR1 SGHTA and CDR2 FQGTGA. The CDR3 is 14 residues long. V was shortened by 1 base and J by 1 base, with 2 bases between the two germline ends. The CDR3 nucleotides are TGTGCCAGCAGCTTAAAGTCTGGGGCCAACGTCCTGACTTTC. Translation: CASSLKSGANVLTF.

This clonotype turned up a few times. The V gene is TRBV20-1, the J gene TRBJ1-4, with a tentative D call TRBD1 (5 bases). CDR1 and CDR2 (germline): DFQATT, SNEGSKA (reference sequence). V was clipped by 2 bases and J by 3 bases, with 7 bases between them. This CDR3 region has 13 residues. CDR3 amino acids: CSARRDANEKLFF. In DNA, the CDR3 is TGCAGTGCTAGAAGGGACGCTAATGAAAAACTGTTTTTT.

This clonotype was picked up a small number of times. The chain joins TRBV29-1 to TRBJ2-5; 11 nucleotides agree with TRBD1. Germline assignment: CDR1 SQVTM and CDR2 ANQGSEA. This CDR3 has 18 amino acids. The J segment lost 5 bases and the V segment lost 8 bases, leaving 22 bases of the junction unmatched. The CDR3 nucleotides read TGCAGCTTCACTGGACAGGGGGCGCAAGGAAGGGCCAGGGAGACCCAGTACTTC. It yields the protein CSFTGQGAQGRARETQYF.

The chain joins TRBV18 to TRBJ1-1; D remains unclear. Between the trimmed V and J ends, which lost 1 base and 1 base, there was a span of 10 bases. The CDR3 runs to 15 residues. Germline V CDR1 and CDR2: KGHSH, LQKENI. The CDR3 DNA reads TGTGCCAGCTCACCACTTTCCGCGGGGAACACTGAAGCTTTCTTT. The encoded protein is CASSPLSAGNTEAFF. Together with reference TRBV18 and TRBJ1-1, the CDR3 gives the full variable domain: NAGVMQNPRHLVRRRGQEARLRCSPMKGHSHVYWYRQLPEEGLKFMVYLQKENIIDESGMPKERFSAEFPKEGPSILRIQQVVRGDSAAYFCASSPLSAGNTEAFFGQGTRLTVV.

The rearrangement uses TRBV7-8 and TRBJ2-3; D unclear. V lost 5 bases and J lost 0, with 12 bases in between. Germline CDR1 SGHVS, CDR2 FQNEAQ. The CDR3 sequence is 15 residues long. The CDR3 loop is CASSPRSGSTDTQYF. CDR3 nucleotide sequence: TGTGCCAGCAGCCCCCGGTCGGGCAGCACAGATACGCAGTATTTT.

The genes are TRBV19 and TRBJ2-4; D uncertain. Germline V gene data show CDR1 as LNHDA and CDR2 as SQIVND (reference sequence). With 2 bases removed from V and 1 base from J, the gap between germline ends came to 6 bases. CDR3 length equals 14 residues. The CDR3 here is CASSIRQAKNIQYF. For the CDR3, the DNA is TGTGCCAGTAGTATACGGCAGGCCAAAAACATTCAGTACTTC.

This chain joins TRBV7-2 and TRBJ2-6, with D tentatively TRBD1 (5 bases). V lost 2 bases and J lost 0, with 8 bases in between. Germline CDR1 reads SGHTA; CDR2 reads FQGNSA. The CDR3 loop spans 16 amino acids. The CDR3 nucleotides read TGTGCCAGCAGCTTATGGGGCATCTCTGGGGCCAACGTCCTGACTTTC. It translates to CASSLWGISGANVLTF.

The chain links TRBV7-9 to TRBJ2-7; D perhaps matches TRBD2 (5 bases). This CDR3 is built from 16 residues. With 7 bases removed from V and 4 bases from J, the gap between germline ends came to 23 bases. Per the germline V gene, CDR1 is SEHNR and CDR2 is FQNEAQ (reference sequence). The CDR3 region is CASTSPGPEDQYEQYF. CDR3 sequence (DNA): TGTGCCAGCACCTCCCCGGGTCCGGAGGACCAATACGAGCAGTACTTC. Using reference TRBV7-9 and TRBJ2-7 for the parts outside the CDR3, the full variable domain is DTGVSQNPRHKITKRGQNVTFRCDPISEHNRLYWYRQTLGQGPEFLTYFQNEAQLEKSRLLSDRFSAERPKGSFSTLEIQRTEQGDSAMYLCASTSPGPEDQYEQYFGPGTRLTVT.

The chain employs TRBV5-1 and TRBJ2-6; TRBD1 is a possible D gene (6 bases). V was clipped by 4 bases and J by 0 bases, with 14 bases between them. This CDR3 is 17 amino acids long. Germline V gene lookup returns CDR1 SGHRS and CDR2 YFSETQ. The CDR3 here is CASSPDRRSSGANVLTF. DNA for the CDR3: TGCGCCAGCAGCCCGGACAGACGAAGCTCTGGGGCCAACGTCCTGACTTTC.

The chain couples TRBV6-1 to TRBJ2-7; TRBD1 is a possible D gene (5 bases). Trimming cost V 3 bases and J 3 bases, with 18 bases left between them. The CDR3 runs to 16 residues. CDR1 MNHNS and CDR2 SASEGT come from the germline V gene. CDR3 in amino acids: CASSDLWQGQGYEQYF. The CDR3 nucleotides are TGTGCCAGCAGTGATCTTTGGCAGGGCCAGGGCTACGAGCAGTACTTC.

The chain has TRBV21-1 and TRBJ2-4; TRBD1 reflects the table's D call only, with no check against the DNA. TRBV21-1 is reported as a pseudogene. The CDR3 has 17 amino acids. CDR3 protein: CASSTHKGGVKKNIQYF. The CDR3 coding sequence is TGTGCCAGCAGCACGCATAAGGGGGGCGTAAAGAAAAACATTCAGTACTTC.

Points on this clonotype: A read error may explain this, as a much larger clone is one base away. The V call is TRBV5-1, the J call TRBJ2-7; 9 positions agree with TRBD1. This CDR3 is 14 amino acids long. Germline-derived CDR1 and CDR2 are SGHRS and YFSETQ. This CDR3 reads CASRLDRGTYEQYF. The CDR3 region has the DNA TGCGCCAGCAGATTGGACAGGGGAACCTACGAGCAGTACTTC. The variable domain in full, with the rest retrieved from reference TRBV5-1 and TRBJ2-7, is KAGVTQTPRYLIKTRGQQVTLSCSPISGHRSVSWYQQTPGQGLQFLFEYFSETQRNKGNFPGRFSGRQFSNSRSEMNVSTLELGDSALYLCASRLDRGTYEQYFGPGTRLTVT.

This clonotype was counted only a few times. The chain carries TRBV4-3 and TRBJ2-1; 9 bases match TRBD2. Unmatched junction bases numbered 9, after V lost 1 base and J lost 8 bases. Looked up from germline, CDR1 is LGHNA and CDR2 is YSLEER. The CDR3 runs to 16 residues. For the CDR3, the DNA is TGCGCCAGCAGCCAAGTTGGCGGGGGGGCCATAGATGAGCAGTTCTTC. This translates into CASSQVGGGAIDEQFF.

This sequence joins TRBV7-2 and TRBJ2-1; D may correspond to TRBD1 or TRBD2 (5 bases each). Germline assignment: CDR1 SGHTA and CDR2 FQGNSA. Deletions cut 1 base from V and 10 bases from J, with 17 bases between. CDR3 length: 15 amino acids. In DNA form, the CDR3 reads TGTGCCAGCAGCTTAGGGAGAGGGGCAGGCGGCGAGCAGTTCTTC. Translating it yields CASSLGRGAGGEQFF. Combining the CDR3 with reference TRBV7-2 and TRBJ2-1 gives the whole variable domain GAGVSQSPSNKVTEKGKDVELRCDPISGHTALYWYRQSLGQGLEFLIYFQGNSAPDKSGLPSDRFSAERTGGSVSTLTIQRTQQEDSAVYLCASSLGRGAGGEQFFGPGTRLTVL.

This clonotype has just a few counts. The chain joins TRBV6-2 or TRBV6-3 to TRBJ2-7, with D perhaps matching TRBD1 (6 bases). V was clipped by 4 bases and J by 2 bases, with 12 bases between them. The length of the CDR3 is 14 residues. The germline CDR1 and CDR2 sequences are MNHEY and SVGEGT. The CDR3 nucleotides are TGTGCCAGCAGTTCAGGGGAAGTAGCCTACGAGCAGTACTTC. Its translation is CASSSGEVAYEQYF.

This chain connects TRBV11-2 to TRBJ2-7, with 11 bases identical to TRBD2. The V gene's germline CDR1 is SGHAT and CDR2 FQNNGV. This CDR3 region has 16 residues. With 5 bases clipped from V and 5 bases from J, the junction kept 11 bases outside the gene matches. The chain's CDR3 is CASSVIAGGLVDEQYF. The DNA for the CDR3 is TGTGCCAGCAGCGTTATAGCGGGGGGGCTCGTGGACGAGCAGTACTTC. The complete variable domain, with remaining parts taken from reference TRBV11-2 and TRBJ2-7, reads EAGVAQSPRYKIIEKRQSVAFWCNPISGHATLYWYQQILGQGPKLLIQFQNNGVVDDSQLPKDRFSAERLKGVDSTLKIQPAKLEDSAVYLCASSVIAGGLVDEQYFGPGTRLTVT.

The chain has TRBV29-1 and TRBJ2-3; weak D call: TRBD2 (7 bases). The CDR3 is 15 residues long. V was trimmed by 4 bases and J by 14 bases, leaving 28 bases between them. Germline CDR1 reads SQVTM; CDR2 reads ANQGSEA. The CDR3 coding sequence is TGCAGCGTTGTAGGGGGGGCTCATTCCCCAAGTATGCGGTATTTT. It specifies CSVVGGAHSPSMRYF.

The chain combines TRBV3-1 with TRBJ2-1; 11 positions match TRBD2. The CDR3 is 16 amino acids. Germline CDR1 reads LGHDT; CDR2 reads YNNKEL (reference sequence). The V segment lost 3 bases and the J segment 9 bases; nucleotides outside the gene matches: 10. This CDR3 reads CASSHGTSGVRGEQFF. The CDR3 bases are TGTGCCAGCAGCCACGGGACTAGCGGCGTCCGCGGTGAGCAGTTCTTC.

In its sample, this clonotype was seen a few times. In nucleotides, the CDR3 is TGTGCCAGCGGTACGGGTGGAGGGGGGAACTACAATGAGCAGTTCTTC. Translation gives CASGTGGGGNYNEQFF. The V and J genes are TRBV6-5 and TRBJ2-1; D tentatively fits TRBD1 or TRBD2 (6 bases each). CDR1 and CDR2 (germline): MNHEY, SVGAGI. The CDR3 runs 16 residues. The V end lost 8 bases, the J end lost 3 bases, and 20 bases lay between the germline ends.

The chain recombines TRBV4-2 with TRBJ1-2, with 9 bases matching TRBD1. Trimming cost V 0 bases and J 3 bases; bases outside gene matches: 11. The CDR3 sequence is 18 residues long. Germline lookup yields CDR1 LGHNA and CDR2 YNFKEQ. The CDR3 sequence: CASSQDGTGQGLYYGYTF. CDR3 nucleotide sequence: TGTGCCAGCAGCCAAGATGGGACGGGACAGGGTCTTTACTATGGCTACACCTTC.

This clonotype was seen more than once but under ten times. The chain recombines TRBV20-1 with TRBJ2-3, with 10 positions matching TRBD2. Germline CDR1 DFQATT, CDR2 SNEGSKA (reference sequence). Trimming removed 4 bases from V and 2 bases from J; junction bases left unmatched: 3. CDR3 length: 14 residues. The CDR3 DNA is TGCAGTGCTACTAGCGGGGGAAACACAGATACGCAGTATTTT. It is translated as CSATSGGNTDTQYF.

The chain recombines TRBV7-9 with TRBJ2-7; D is ambiguous. The CDR3 has 13 amino acids. Between the trimmed V and J ends, which lost 5 bases and 5 bases, there was a span of 13 bases. Germline CDR1 and CDR2: SEHNR and FQNEAQ (reference sequence). Here the CDR3 reads CASSGSAGDEQYF. The CDR3 DNA reads as TGTGCCAGCAGCGGGTCAGCCGGCGACGAGCAGTACTTC.